This passage covers 10 T cell receptor beta chains from one sample sequenced in a study of cytomegalovirus exposure and HLA in healthy donors. Primers for the PCR totalled 60 Vbeta and 13 Jbeta. The table came from immunoSEQ multiplex PCR; TCRdb's copy has only in-frame clones and leaves some out. Of more than 95,000 clones listed, roughly 69% are singletons. Sequencing was performed on PBMCs. The receptors shown here come from a woman aged 40 to 50 in good health and CMV-seropositive.

The chain employs TRBV28 and TRBJ1-5, with D possibly matching TRBD1 (5 bases). Germline V CDR1 and CDR2: MDHEN, SYDVKM. The V gene lost 2 bases and the J gene lost 4 bases, with 9 bases spanning the gap. The CDR3 has 14 amino acids. Written as DNA, the CDR3 is TGTGCCAGCAGTTTAGGGCGGGGGAATCAGCCCCAGCATTTT. The encoded protein is CASSLGRGNQPQHF. Drawing the rest from reference TRBV28 and TRBJ1-5, the complete variable domain is DVKVTQSSRYLVKRTGEKVFLECVQDMDHENMFWYRQDPGLGLRLIYFSYDVKMKEKGDIPEGYSVSREKKERFSLILESASTNQTSMYLCASSLGRGNQPQHFGDGTRLSIL.

The rearrangement joins TRBV4-3 to TRBJ2-7, with TRBD2 matching over 8 bases. This CDR3 contains 15 residues. V was clipped by 0 bases and J by 5 bases; unmatched bases: 6. Germline V gene data show CDR1 as LGHNA and CDR2 as YSLEER. CDR3 bases: TGCGCCAGCAGCCAAGAGAAGCGGGAGATCCACGAGCAGTACTTC. This encodes CASSQEKREIHEQYF.

This clone was seen a handful of times. The chain combines TRBV7-6 with TRBJ1-2; 8 bases agree with TRBD1. This CDR3 region has 16 residues. J lost 5 bases, V lost 5 bases, and 13 bases had no gene match. Germline CDR1 SGHVS, CDR2 FNYEAQ. This CDR3 reads CASSPHGDRINYGYTF. The DNA for the CDR3 is TGTGCCAGCAGCCCCCACGGGGACAGGATTAATTATGGCTACACCTTC.

J is TRBJ2-2 and V is TRBV7-6, with 8 bases identical to TRBD1. The CDR3 sequence is 16 residues long. Germline V CDR1 and CDR2: SGHVS, FNYEAQ. V shed 5 bases and J 2 bases; nucleotides not matched to a gene: 7. For the CDR3, the DNA is TGTGCCAGCAGCCCAGCCGGGACAGGAAACACCGGGGAGCTGTTTTTT. The encoded protein is CASSPAGTGNTGELFF. Together with reference TRBV7-6 and TRBJ2-2, the CDR3 gives the full variable domain: GAGVSQSPRYKVTKRGQDVALRCDPISGHVSLYWYRQALGQGPEFLTYFNYEAQQDKSGLPNDRFSAERPEGSISTLTIQRTEQRDSAMYRCASSPAGTGNTGELFFGEGSRLTVL.

This sequence joins TRBV29-1 and TRBJ1-1, with D perhaps matching TRBD1 (5 bases). CDR3 length equals 15 residues. CDR1 and CDR2 (germline): SQVTM, ANQGSEA. V lost 4 bases and J lost 4, with 19 bases in between. The CDR3 here is CSVVQGSGEGTEAFF. For the CDR3, the DNA is TGCAGCGTTGTTCAGGGAAGTGGGGAAGGCACTGAAGCTTTCTTT.

This clone was counted a few times. V usage is TRBV19 and J usage is TRBJ1-5; no clear D gene. CDR3 size: 13 residues. V lost 0 bases, J lost 6 bases, and 6 bases lay in between. CDR1 LNHDA and CDR2 SQIVND come from the germline V gene (reference sequence). CDR3 sequence (DNA): TGTGCCAGTAGTATAGATCGGGGTCAGCCCCAGCATTTT. Translated: CASSIDRGQPQHF.

A few counts support this clone. Relative to the germline gene, one junction end is altered; a read error may explain this. V and J are TRBV7-9 and TRBJ1-1, with no clear D. This CDR3 comprises 12 residues. Germline CDR1 reads SEHNR; CDR2 reads FQNEAQ (reference sequence). The CDR3 loop is CSSSSTNTEAFF. The CDR3 nucleotides read TGTTCCAGCAGCTCAACAAACACTGAAGCTTTCTTT.

The chain combines TRBV18 with TRBJ2-2; 7 bases are a match to TRBD1. CDR3 size: 16 residues. With V trimmed by 2 bases and J by 1 base, 4 bases remained unmatched. Germline CDR1 is KGHSH and CDR2 is LQKENI. The CDR3 protein is CASSPYGTENTGELFF. For the CDR3, the DNA is TGTGCCAGCTCACCATACGGGACAGAGAACACCGGGGAGCTGTTTTTT.

J is TRBJ2-7 and V is TRBV10-3; TRBD1 aligns across 7 bases. The CDR3 has 14 residues. Germline assignment: CDR1 ENHRY and CDR2 SYGVKD. V was pared by 4 bases and J by 7 bases, with 10 bases of the junction left unmatched. The CDR3 bases are TGTGCCATCAGTGGAGTAGGGGGCTCCTTGGAGCAGTACTTC. It is translated as CAISGVGGSLEQYF.

Only a few counts were recorded for this clone. This chain links TRBV27 with TRBJ2-1; 14 positions match TRBD2. The CDR3 is made up of 20 amino acids. V shed 3 bases and J 7 bases; nucleotides not matched to a gene: 17. The V gene's germline CDR1 is MNHEY and CDR2 SMNVEV (reference sequence). CDR3 residues: CASSFFVPGLAGAWGNEQFF. The CDR3 nucleotides read TGTGCCAGCAGTTTCTTCGTCCCGGGACTAGCGGGAGCATGGGGGAATGAGCAGTTCTTC.